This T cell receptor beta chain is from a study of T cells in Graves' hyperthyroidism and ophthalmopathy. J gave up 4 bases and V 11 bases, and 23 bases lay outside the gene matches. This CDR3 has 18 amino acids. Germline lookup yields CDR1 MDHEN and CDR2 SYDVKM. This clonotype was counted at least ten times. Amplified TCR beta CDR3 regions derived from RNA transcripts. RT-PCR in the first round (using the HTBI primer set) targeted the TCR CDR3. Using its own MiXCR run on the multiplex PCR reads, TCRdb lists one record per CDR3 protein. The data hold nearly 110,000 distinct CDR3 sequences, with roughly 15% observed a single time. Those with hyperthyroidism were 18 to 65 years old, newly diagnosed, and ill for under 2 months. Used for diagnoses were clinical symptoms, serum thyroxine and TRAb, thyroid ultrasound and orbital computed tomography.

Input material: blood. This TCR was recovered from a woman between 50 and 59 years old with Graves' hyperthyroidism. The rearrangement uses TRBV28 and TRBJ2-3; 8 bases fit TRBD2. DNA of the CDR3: TGTGCCCCGGCCGCCAGCAGGCCAGCGGGAGTTCCCCCAGATACGCAGTATTTT. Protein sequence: CAPAASRPAGVPPDTQYF.